The 24 T cell receptor beta chains given below trace back to one sample, sequenced in a study of blood T cells in healthy people across ages. The second PCR ran about 6 to 12 cycles with a sample-barcoded 5' primer and J-beta primers. TCRdb re-derived calls from the 5' RACE reads in MiXCR, one entry per CDR3 protein. The table includes 1.2 million to 1.5 million distinct CDR3 sequences, 40% to 50% detected once. Sequenced material: blood. The receptor source for this set is a woman aged 18 to 35 in good health.

J is TRBJ2-3 and V is TRBV5-1, with 9 nucleotides matching TRBD2. Germline trimming cut 4 bases from V and 5 bases from J; bases unmatched to any gene: 8. The CDR3 extends over 15 amino acids. The V gene's germline CDR1 is SGHRS and CDR2 YFSETQ. The CDR3 loop is CASSPTRGGQDTQYF. The CDR3 nucleotides read TGCGCCAGCAGCCCCACGCGGGGGGGGCAAGATACGCAGTATTTT.

This clonotype was seen a handful of times. The chain uses TRBV3-1 and TRBJ2-5, with D possibly TRBD2 on 5 matching bases. V lost 5 bases to trimming and J lost 5 bases, with 15 bases between them. Per germline, CDR1 LGHDT and CDR2 YNNKEL (reference sequence). The CDR3 runs 14 residues. This chain's CDR3 is CASSEAGKFETQYF. CDR3 DNA sequence: TGTGCCAGCAGCGAAGCCGGGAAGTTCGAGACCCAGTACTTC.

A word on this clonotype: Relative to the germline gene, one junction end is altered; a read error may explain this. The chain joins TRBV7-2 to TRBJ2-5, with a tentative D call TRBD1 (6 bases). The CDR3 sequence is 13 residues long. Per germline, CDR1 SGHTA and CDR2 FQGNSA. In DNA form, the CDR3 reads TGTGCCAGAAGCTCAGGGGTACAAGAGACCCAGTACTTC. Translation gives CARSSGVQETQYF.

J is TRBJ2-7 and V is TRBV4-1; the D gene is possibly TRBD1 (5 bases). Germline V gene sequence: CDR1 MGHRA, CDR2 YSYEKL. V lost 0 bases to trimming and J lost 7 bases, with 10 bases between them. This CDR3 is built from 13 residues. The CDR3 loop is CASSQEWGYEQYF. The CDR3 DNA reads as TGCGCCAGCAGCCAAGAGTGGGGCTATGAGCAGTACTTC.

The gene calls are TRBV20-1 and TRBJ2-3; D gene uncertain. Germline V gene data show CDR1 as DFQATT and CDR2 as SNEGSKA (reference sequence). The ends were cut back, 4 bases at V and 1 base at J, with 12 bases in the middle. This CDR3 is built from 14 residues. CDR3 loop: CSAKAPWRTDTQYF. CDR3 in DNA: TGCAGTGCTAAGGCACCATGGCGCACAGATACGCAGTATTTT.

This clonotype occurred a few times. The CDR3 DNA is TGCAGTGCTAGGTTATCTACCTACGAGCAGTACTTC. As protein: CSARLSTYEQYF. The chain couples TRBV20-1 to TRBJ2-7; D is ambiguous. The CDR3 consists of 12 residues. The germline V gene encodes CDR1 DFQATT and CDR2 SNEGSKA (reference sequence). Trimming left V 3 bases short and J 2 bases short, with 8 bases between.

The chain links TRBV20-1 to TRBJ2-3; D is unresolved. The CDR3 is 15 amino acids. CDR1 DFQATT and CDR2 SNEGSKA come from the germline V gene (reference sequence). V gave up 0 bases and J gave up 3 bases, with 13 bases separating them. The CDR3 DNA reads TGCAGTGCTAGAGAAGGAGCCTCCGCAACAGATACGCAGTATTTT. Its translation: CSAREGASATDTQYF.

There are a few counts of this clonotype. The chain is built from TRBV5-6 and TRBJ2-7; unclear D gene. The CDR3 totals 13 residues. Germline V CDR1 and CDR2: SGHDT, YYEEEE. V was pared by 0 bases and J by 1 base, with 5 bases between. CDR3 nucleotide sequence: TGTGCCAGCAGCTTGGTAGTTTCCTACGAGCAGTACTTC. Translated, it gives CASSLVVSYEQYF.

The chain joins TRBV20-1 to TRBJ2-1, with 8 bases fitting TRBD1. J lost 4 bases, V lost 5 bases, and 13 bases had no gene match. The CDR3 loop spans 16 amino acids. Germline-derived CDR1 and CDR2 are DFQATT and SNEGSKA (reference sequence). Here the CDR3 DNA reads TGCAGTGCTTCCGCCAAGGACAGGGTAACTTACAATGAGCAGTTCTTC. As protein: CSASAKDRVTYNEQFF.

The genes are TRBV27 and TRBJ2-7; TRBD2 aligns across 10 bases. This CDR3 spans 19 amino acids. V trimming: 7 bases; J trimming: 7 bases; junction bases outside the gene matches: 25. Per germline, CDR1 MNHEY and CDR2 SMNVEV (reference sequence). The CDR3 DNA is TGTGCCAGCATTCGCCTAGCGGGGGCTACCTCGGCGACCTACAATGAGCAGTACTTC. Amino acid sequence: CASIRLAGATSATYNEQYF.

This clonotype was found a few times. V gene TRBV20-1 combines with J gene TRBJ2-7; either TRBD1 or TRBD2 may supply D (5 bases each). The CDR3 extends over 16 amino acids. Germline CDR1 is DFQATT and CDR2 is SNEGSKA (reference sequence). Trimming pared 3 bases from V and 4 bases from J, leaving 22 bases between. The CDR3 region is CSARKYRDPQAYEQYF. The CDR3 DNA is TGCAGTGCTAGGAAATATCGGGACCCACAGGCGTACGAGCAGTACTTC.

In this sample, this clonotype turned up once. The rearrangement uses TRBV3-1 and TRBJ2-5, with 7 nucleotides matching TRBD2. The germline CDR1 and CDR2 sequences are LGHDT and YNNKEL (reference sequence). The CDR3 has 15 residues. V lost 8 bases and J lost 5; bases outside the gene matches: 14. The CDR3 nucleotides are TGTGCCAGCGGTCCCCCGGGACTAAGGAGGGAGACCCAGTACTTC. Translating gives CASGPPGLRRETQYF.

The table lists this clonotype with a few counts. This chain uses TRBV2 with TRBJ2-7; TRBD2 matches 7 bases. This CDR3 spans 16 amino acids. Germline CDR1 reads SNHLY; CDR2 reads FYNNEI. Trimming removed 0 bases from V and 0 bases from J; junction bases left unmatched: 5. The CDR3 DNA is TGTGCCAGCAGTGAAGCGCTTGGGACTAACTCCTACGAGCAGTACTTC. It specifies CASSEALGTNSYEQYF.

J is TRBJ2-5 and V is TRBV6-5, with D perhaps TRBD1 or TRBD2 (5 bases each). The V gene's germline CDR1 is MNHEY and CDR2 SVGAGI. The CDR3 loop spans 15 amino acids. The V end lost 5 bases, the J end lost 1 base, and 14 bases lay between the germline ends. The CDR3 DNA follows: TGTGCCAGCAGTCCCCCAGGGAGCGGCCAAGAGACCCAGTACTTC. It translates to CASSPPGSGQETQYF.

CDR3 amino acids: CATSSGLNTGELFF. The DNA of the CDR3 is TGTGCCACCAGCAGCGGACTGAACACCGGGGAGCTGTTTTTT. This chain connects TRBV15 to TRBJ2-2; TRBD2 might be the D (5 bases). The CDR3 has 14 residues. Germline assignment: CDR1 LNHNV and CDR2 YYDKDF (reference sequence). The V and J ends lost 3 bases and 1 base respectively, with 6 bases between them.

In this sample, this clonotype turned up a few times. The J gene is TRBJ1-2, the V gene TRBV4-2; the D is unclear. V lost 3 bases to trimming and J lost 3 bases, with 8 bases between them. Germline V lookup: CDR1 LGHNA, CDR2 YNFKEQ. The CDR3 is made up of 13 amino acids. The CDR3 reads CASSHTSYYGYTF. CDR3 DNA: TGTGCCAGCAGCCACACCTCGTACTATGGCTACACCTTC.

This clonotype was recorded a few times. This chain links TRBV6-2 or TRBV6-3 with TRBJ2-1; 13 bases agree with TRBD2. V dropped 9 bases and J dropped 9; count of bases not matched to a gene: 8. Germline V gene data show CDR1 as MNHEY and CDR2 as SVGEGT. The CDR3 runs 14 residues. The CDR3 region is CASRRTSGGGEQFF. CDR3 in DNA: TGTGCCAGTAGAAGGACTAGCGGGGGCGGTGAGCAGTTCTTC.

This clonotype was detected ten times or more. The chain has TRBV4-2 and TRBJ2-7, with a weak D call TRBD1 (6 bases). The germline V gene encodes CDR1 LGHNA and CDR2 YNFKEQ. The CDR3 has 16 residues. V shed 0 bases and J shed 2 bases, with 14 bases lying between them. CDR3 sequence: CASSQEGQPVTYEQYF. DNA of the CDR3: TGTGCCAGCAGCCAAGAAGGACAGCCAGTAACCTACGAGCAGTACTTC.

Notes on this clonotype: One junction end disagrees with the germline gene, perhaps due to a read error. The V gene is TRBV12-5, the J gene TRBJ2-1; 9 bases map to TRBD2. This CDR3 is 16 amino acids long. Per germline, CDR1 LGHNT and CDR2 FRNRAP. CDR3 amino acids: CASGLGSGGTHNEQFF. The CDR3 DNA reads as TGTGCTAGTGGGTTGGGAAGCGGGGGGACACACAATGAGCAGTTCTTC.

The chain joins TRBV30 to TRBJ2-1; the D is unclear. Trimming pared 6 bases from V and 3 bases from J, leaving 12 bases between. This CDR3 comprises 13 residues. Per germline, CDR1 GTSNPN and CDR2 SVGIG (reference sequence). The CDR3 DNA is TGTGCCTGTGTCCCGGACGGCTACAATGAGCAGTTCTTC. It specifies CACVPDGYNEQFF.

The CDR3 DNA is TGTGCCAGCAGCCCTCGGACAGACTCTGGGGCCAACGTCCTGACTTTC. It yields the protein CASSPRTDSGANVLTF. The V and J genes are TRBV7-2 and TRBJ2-6; D perhaps matches TRBD1 (6 bases). CDR1 is SGHTA, CDR2 FQGNSA, per germline. This CDR3 contains 16 residues. The V end was cut by 5 bases, the J end by 0 bases, with 11 bases between.

This clonotype was counted between two and nine times. The chain carries TRBV28 and TRBJ2-3; a possible D gene is TRBD2 (6 bases). This CDR3 comprises 16 residues. From germline, CDR1 is MDHEN and CDR2 SYDVKM. The V end was cut by 2 bases, the J end by 2 bases, with 14 bases between. Here the CDR3 DNA reads TGTGCCAGCAGTTTACCCTTAGCGGAACTCACAGATACGCAGTATTTT. Amino acids: CASSLPLAELTDTQYF.

This clonotype was seen only a few times. The chain joins TRBV5-1 to TRBJ1-2; D perhaps matches TRBD1 (6 bases). Germline V gene data show CDR1 as SGHRS and CDR2 as YFSETQ. Trimming shortened V by 0 bases and J by 6 bases, and 12 bases separated the two germline ends. The CDR3 totals 14 residues. CDR3 DNA: TGCGCCAGCAGCTTGGTGGGGGCGCTGGATGGCTACACCTTC. Amino acids: CASSLVGALDGYTF.

The rearrangement uses TRBV20-1 and TRBJ2-5; maybe TRBD2 (5 bases). The V and J ends lost 3 bases and 11 bases respectively, with 22 bases between them. From germline, CDR1 is DFQATT and CDR2 SNEGSKA (reference sequence). The CDR3 runs to 14 residues. The CDR3 region is CSARAPVEVEEQYF. The CDR3 DNA follows: TGCAGTGCTAGGGCCCCGGTGGAGGTGGAAGAGCAGTACTTC.